This entry is about one T cell receptor beta chain. Antigen: not known. The data were obtained in a study of CD8 T cells in ankylosing spondylitis. MiXCR, applied by TCRdb to the 5' RACE reads, yields one record per CDR3 protein. This sample has almost 400,000 distinct CDR3 sequences, with about a fifth found just once. The CDR3 sequence is 16 residues long. Trimming removed 7 bases from V and 3 bases from J; junction bases left unmatched: 4. Study-wide findings and caveats: In ankylosing spondylitis patients, matched synovial fluid reportedly showed significant enrichment of disease-linked clones. The study identified a TCR beta motif of several highly homologous variants that appeared characteristic of ankylosing spondylitis blood.

The V gene is TRBV12-3 or TRBV12-4, the J gene TRBJ2-1; 15 nucleotides line up with TRBD2. The TCR was taken from a male donor with ankylosing spondylitis. Sequenced material: blood, either unsorted or a sorted T cell fraction (not recorded which). CDR3 DNA: TGTGCCAGCATTCCGGGACTAGCGGGAGGCTACAATGAGCAGTTCTTC. This encodes CASIPGLAGGYNEQFF.